This paragraph covers one TCR beta chain sequence. Sequencing was performed with immunoSEQ multiplex PCR; in TCRdb, only in-frame clones are kept and a portion is missing. This sample has 90,000 to 100,000 clones, with about 87% found just once. This sample is part of a study of OX40 agonist ivuxolimab in advanced cancers. This CDR3 is 14 amino acids long. CDR1 and CDR2 (germline): MDHEN, SYDVKM. V was pared by 6 bases and J by 0 bases, with 12 bases between. Material: CD4+ or CD8+ T cells sorted from blood, obtained in a trial of the OX40 agonist ivuxolimab. The V and J genes are TRBV28 and TRBJ2-7, with a possible D match to TRBD2 (7 bases). This clonotype was sampled from an adult with an advanced solid tumor such as melanoma, head and neck, liver or kidney cancer. The CDR3 reads CASRGGGSSYEQYF. Here the CDR3 DNA reads TGTGCCAGCAGAGGGGGGGGGAGCTCCTACGAGCAGTACTTC. Full variable domain (missing parts from reference TRBV28 and TRBJ2-7): DVKVTQSSRYLVKRTGEKVFLECVQDMDHENMFWYRQDPGLGLRLIYFSYDVKMKEKGDIPEGYSVSREKKERFSLILESASTNQTSMYLCASRGGGSSYEQYFGPGTRLTVT.